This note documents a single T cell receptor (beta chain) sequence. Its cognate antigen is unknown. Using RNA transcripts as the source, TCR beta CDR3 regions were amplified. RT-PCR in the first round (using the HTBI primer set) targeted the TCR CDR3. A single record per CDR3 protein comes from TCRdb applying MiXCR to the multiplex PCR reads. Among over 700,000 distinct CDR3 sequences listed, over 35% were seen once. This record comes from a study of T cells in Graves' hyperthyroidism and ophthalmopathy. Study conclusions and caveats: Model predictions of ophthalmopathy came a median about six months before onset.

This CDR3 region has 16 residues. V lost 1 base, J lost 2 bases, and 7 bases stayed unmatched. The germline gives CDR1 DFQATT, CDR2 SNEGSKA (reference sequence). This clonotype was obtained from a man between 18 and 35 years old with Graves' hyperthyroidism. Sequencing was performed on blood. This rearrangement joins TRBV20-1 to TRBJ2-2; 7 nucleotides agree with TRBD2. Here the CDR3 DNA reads TGCAGTGCTAGAGCGGGGGGTCAAGGAAACACCGGGGAGCTGTTTTTT. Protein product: CSARAGGQGNTGELFF.